This passage covers 22 T cell receptor beta chains from one sample sequenced in a study of graft-versus-host responses after intestinal transplantation. Clones were sequenced by immunoSEQ multiplex PCR, and TCRdb holds only the in-frame ones, with some missing. Of about 96,000 clones listed, more than 85% are singletons. What these receptors recognize is not known. Here the sequenced sample was unstimulated CD4+ T cells sorted from spleen or lymph node cells, taken before intestinal transplant. The receptors stem from a human donor who received an intestinal transplant.

The rearrangement uses TRBV10-3 and TRBJ2-7; 10 bases line up with TRBD1. Germline values: CDR1 ENHRY, CDR2 SYGVKD. The CDR3 contains 14 residues. Trimming cost V 7 bases and J 3 bases; bases outside gene matches: 6. The CDR3 DNA reads TGTGCCATCAAGGTGACAGGGGGCGGCTACGAGCAGTACTTC. Protein product: CAIKVTGGGYEQYF.

The CDR3 reads CASSLGTNEKLFF. CDR3 DNA: TGCGCCAGCAGCTTGGGGACAAATGAAAAACTGTTTTTT. This chain uses TRBV5-1 with TRBJ1-4; D is possibly TRBD1 (5 bases). V lost 0 bases, J lost 5 bases, and 5 bases lay in between. Germline assignment: CDR1 SGHRS and CDR2 YFSETQ. The CDR3 is 13 residues long. The full variable domain, in which reference TRBV5-1 and TRBJ1-4 provide the parts outside the CDR3, is KAGVTQTPRYLIKTRGQQVTLSCSPISGHRSVSWYQQTPGQGLQFLFEYFSETQRNKGNFPGRFSGRQFSNSRSEMNVSTLELGDSALYLCASSLGTNEKLFFGSGTQLSVL.

This sequence joins TRBV2 and TRBJ1-3; D gene ambiguous. The CDR3 totals 18 residues. With 6 bases removed from V and 0 bases from J, the gap between germline ends came to 21 bases. The germline V gene encodes CDR1 SNHLY and CDR2 FYNNEI. CDR3 protein: CASRRTWGLANSGNTIYF. The DNA of the CDR3 is TGTGCCAGCAGACGGACCTGGGGTCTAGCAAACTCTGGAAACACCATATATTTT. The full variable domain, completed using reference TRBV2 and TRBJ1-3, is EPEVTQTPSHQVTQMGQEVILRCVPISNHLYFYWYRQILGQKVEFLVSFYNNEISEKSEIFDDQFSVERPDGSNFTLKIRSTKLEDSAMYFCASRRTWGLANSGNTIYFGEGSWLTVV.

The J gene is TRBJ2-1, the V gene TRBV6-6, with TRBD1 matching 9 bases. Germline CDR1 is MNHNY and CDR2 is SVGAGI (reference sequence). CDR3 length equals 16 residues. V trimming: 6 bases; J trimming: 9 bases; junction bases outside the gene matches: 15. CDR3 DNA: TGTGCCAGCAGGCAGGGACCGGGACAGGGTGGTCGTGAGCAGTTCTTC. The encoded protein is CASRQGPGQGGREQFF.

The gene calls are TRBV6-1 and TRBJ1-2; possible D gene TRBD1, 6 bases. Germline V lookup: CDR1 MNHNS, CDR2 SASEGT. V lost 6 bases to trimming and J lost 5 bases, with 13 bases between them. CDR3 length: 13 residues. The CDR3 loop reads CASSRTARYGYTF. The CDR3 bases are TGTGCCAGCAGCAGGACAGCTAGGTATGGCTACACCTTC.

The chain has TRBV7-2 and TRBJ1-1; no clear D gene. The germline gives CDR1 SGHTA, CDR2 FQGNSA. The CDR3 spans 16 residues. With 4 bases removed from V and 2 bases from J, the gap between germline ends came to 17 bases. CDR3 in DNA: TGTGCCAGCAGCTCAATGCCGGGATCTCCTAACACTGAAGCTTTCTTT. It is translated as CASSSMPGSPNTEAFF.

The V call is TRBV6-5, the J call TRBJ1-6; D gene uncertain. CDR3 length equals 12 residues. Germline CDR1 and CDR2: MNHEY and SVGAGI. V lost 2 bases to trimming and J lost 7 bases, with 3 bases between them. CDR3 in DNA: TGTGCCAGCAGTTACCTGAATTCACCCCTCCACTTT. This translates into CASSYLNSPLHF.

The chain links TRBV15 to TRBJ2-3, with 11 bases that match TRBD2. CDR1 is LNHNV and CDR2 is YYDKDF in the germline V gene (reference sequence). With V trimmed by 3 bases and J by 0 bases, 5 bases remained unmatched. There are 17 residues in the CDR3. The CDR3 loop is CATSSGSGGGSTDTQYF. The DNA for the CDR3 is TGTGCCACCAGCAGTGGTAGCGGGGGGGGGAGCACAGATACGCAGTATTTT.

This chain connects TRBV5-1 to TRBJ1-1, with TRBD1 matching over 7 bases. Germline trimming cut 2 bases from V and 3 bases from J; bases unmatched to any gene: 4. The CDR3 length is 14 residues. Per germline, CDR1 SGHRS and CDR2 YFSETQ. CDR3 residues: CASSFSGQDTEAFF. In DNA form, the CDR3 reads TGCGCCAGCAGCTTCTCCGGACAGGACACTGAAGCTTTCTTT.

The chain links TRBV15 to TRBJ2-6, with 8 bases identical to TRBD1. The CDR3 sequence is 18 residues long. Germline V gene data show CDR1 as LNHNV and CDR2 as YYDKDF (reference sequence). V gave up 0 bases and J gave up 0 bases; unmatched junction bases: 4. In DNA, the CDR3 is TGTGCCACCAGCAGAGACGGGACAGGCCTCTCTGGGGCCAACGTCCTGACTTTC. The encoded protein is CATSRDGTGLSGANVLTF.

A remark on this clone: The junction departs from the called germline gene at one end, perhaps through a read error. The V and J genes are TRBV6-5 and TRBJ1-6; D is perhaps TRBD1 (6 bases). This CDR3 has 15 residues. Germline assignment: CDR1 MNHEY and CDR2 SVGAGI. CDR3 DNA: TGTGCCAGCTGTTACACAGGGCTGGGGAATTCACCCCTCCACTTT. As protein: CASCYTGLGNSPLHF.

V and J are TRBV4-3 and TRBJ2-1; D is possibly TRBD1 (6 bases). CDR3 length: 14 amino acids. V was cut by 4 bases and J by 15 bases, with 22 bases left in between. From germline, CDR1 is LGHNA and CDR2 YSLEER. The CDR3 region is CASSLSIGQIGPFF. CDR3 DNA sequence: TGCGCCAGCAGCCTCTCAATCGGACAGATCGGGCCGTTCTTC.

This chain links TRBV19 with TRBJ1-5; D may be TRBD1 (6 bases). Trimming left V 4 bases short and J 6 bases short, with 13 bases between. Germline V gene lookup returns CDR1 LNHDA and CDR2 SQIVND (reference sequence). The CDR3 has 14 amino acids. The CDR3 coding sequence is TGTGCCAGTAGTACGACAGGTAGGGTTCAGCCCCAGCATTTT. Amino acid sequence: CASSTTGRVQPQHF.

The CDR3 bases are TGTGCCAGCAGCTCTGTATCGGGACTTTCCTACGAGCAGTACTTC. Its protein is CASSSVSGLSYEQYF. The chain recombines TRBV11-2 with TRBJ2-7; TRBD2 might be the D (6 bases). V lost 4 bases and J lost 1, with 14 bases in between. Germline V gene sequence: CDR1 SGHAT, CDR2 FQNNGV. The CDR3 extends over 15 amino acids.

The CDR3 loop reads CASSETSAGPHEQYF. CDR3 in DNA: TGTGCCAGCAGCGAAACGAGCGCCGGTCCGCACGAGCAGTACTTC. The chain carries TRBV28 and TRBJ2-5; D is unresolved. The J call may be in error: the DNA end matches TRBJ2-7 better. The CDR3 is made up of 15 amino acids. In germline, CDR1 is MDHEN, CDR2 SYDVKM.

J is TRBJ2-1 and V is TRBV4-2; a possible D gene is TRBD2 (6 bases). With 0 bases removed from V and 0 bases from J, the gap between germline ends came to 12 bases. The germline V gene encodes CDR1 LGHNA and CDR2 YNFKEQ. The CDR3 has 17 amino acids. As DNA, the CDR3 is TGTGCCAGCAGCCAAGATCCGGCTAGCGCCTCCTACAATGAGCAGTTCTTC. It encodes CASSQDPASASYNEQFF.

The gene calls are TRBV5-4 and TRBJ2-7; 11 bases match TRBD2. This CDR3 spans 15 amino acids. Germline-derived CDR1 and CDR2 are SGHNT and YYREEE (reference sequence). V dropped 5 bases and J dropped 0; count of bases not matched to a gene: 4. The CDR3 loop is CASRRGLADSYEQYF. The CDR3 DNA reads TGTGCCAGCAGACGGGGACTAGCGGACTCCTACGAGCAGTACTTC. Filled out from reference TRBV5-4 and TRBJ2-7, the complete variable domain reads ETGVTQSPTHLIKTRGQQVTLRCSSQSGHNTVSWYQQALGQGPQFIFQYYREEENGRGNFPPRFSGLQFPNYSSELNVNALELDDSALYLCASRRGLADSYEQYFGPGTRLTVT.

This sequence joins TRBV7-2 and TRBJ2-7, with 7 bases aligning to TRBD1. Per the germline V gene, CDR1 is SGHTA and CDR2 is FQGNSA. The V segment lost 3 bases and the J segment 5 bases; nucleotides outside the gene matches: 7. The CDR3 is made up of 14 amino acids. For the CDR3, the DNA is TGTGCCAGCAGCTTTTTACAGGGGTATAACGAGCAGTACTTC. It codes for CASSFLQGYNEQYF.

The rearrangement links TRBV11-3 to TRBJ2-1, with D unresolved. The germline V and J ends were trimmed by 1 base and 5 bases, with 6 bases remaining between them. Germline V gene sequence: CDR1 SGHNT, CDR2 YENEEA. This CDR3 contains 13 residues. CDR3 DNA: TGTGCCAGCAGCTTAGTGGAGAACAATGAGCAGTTCTTC. Translated: CASSLVENNEQFF.

The chain recombines TRBV2 with TRBJ2-7; 12 bases align to TRBD2. The CDR3 has 14 amino acids. CDR1 and CDR2 from the germline V gene are SNHLY and FYNNEI. Trimming took 5 bases from V and 4 from J; bases not matched to a gene: 3. CDR3 sequence: CASSKLAGGYEQYF. CDR3 DNA sequence: TGTGCCAGCAGTAAACTAGCGGGGGGTTACGAGCAGTACTTC.

This clone came up once. The V call is TRBV7-2, the J call TRBJ2-3; perhaps TRBD2 as D (5 bases). The CDR3 has 15 residues. Per germline, CDR1 SGHTA and CDR2 FQGNSA. V gave up 2 bases and J gave up 6 bases, with 15 bases separating them. CDR3 sequence (DNA): TGTGCCAGCAGCTTATGGCTAGCTTCTTCGGATACGCAGTATTTT. Protein sequence: CASSLWLASSDTQYF.

This rearrangement joins TRBV6-1 to TRBJ2-3; 9 positions agree with TRBD1. The trim removed 4 bases at V and 4 bases at J, leaving 9 bases unmatched. CDR1 is MNHNS, CDR2 SASEGT, per germline. The CDR3 length is 16 residues. The CDR3 DNA is TGTGCCAGCAGTGTCCTTGGGACAGGGATTGCAGATACGCAGTATTTT. Protein: CASSVLGTGIADTQYF.